The entry that follows covers one T cell receptor (beta chain) sequence. The data were obtained in a study of OX40 agonist ivuxolimab in advanced cancers. The wider study: Recorded diagnoses for dose-escalation patients were hepatocellular carcinoma, melanoma, renal cell or head and neck cancer. Averaging 60 years in age, with a range of about 20 to 90, the cohort was around 83% male. Eligibility rules accepted prior anti-PD-1, anti-PD-L1 or anti-CTLA-4 therapy, and 35% to 40% had some.

V dropped 1 base and J dropped 2 bases, with 14 bases sitting between them. The CDR3 length is 16 residues. Germline-derived CDR1 and CDR2 are SEHNR and FQNEAQ (reference sequence). Assay: immunoSEQ multiplex PCR; the TCRdb copy retains only in-frame clones and omits some. The sample includes 55,000 to 75,000 clones, about 93% of them seen just once. The chain employs TRBV7-9 and TRBJ1-1; D gene unclear. The TCR was taken from an adult with an advanced solid tumor such as melanoma, head and neck, liver or kidney cancer. This sample comprised CD4+ or CD8+ T cells sorted from blood, obtained in a trial of the OX40 agonist ivuxolimab. The CDR3 protein is CASSLGPLRPNTEAFF. The CDR3 DNA reads as TGTGCCAGCAGCTTAGGTCCGCTCAGACCTAACACTGAAGCTTTCTTT.